This is a list of T cell receptor beta chains from one sample in a study of blood T cells in healthy people across ages. TCRdb re-analysed the 5' RACE reads in MiXCR, keeping a single row per CDR3 protein. The sample has 850,000 to 1,000,000 distinct CDR3 sequences, about 48% seen once. Sequenced material: blood. Receptors were obtained from a man aged 30 to 39 in good health. The CDR3 runs from the conserved cysteine through the conserved F or W. A D gene is named only where the DNA matches it firmly. Size is stated for part of the rows, as once, few or many counts, or as a class when the clone is expanded.

>TRBV7-2|few|TRBD2|TRBJ2-1
CASSYQSGGNLLGQFF
TGTGCCAGCAGCTACCAAAGCGGGGGGAATCTTCTCGGGCAGTTCTTC
>TRBV6-1|.|.|TRBJ1-2
CASKFGGDGYTF
TGTGCCAGCAAATTTGGGGGAGACGGCTACACCTTC
>TRBV3-1|.|.|TRBJ2-7
CANSPQGPPGEQYF
TGTGCCAACAGCCCTCAAGGACCTCCCGGCGAGCAGTACTTC
>TRBV29-1|.|.|TRBJ2-3
CSVEREYSTDTQYF
TGCAGCGTTGAAAGGGAGTATAGCACAGATACGCAGTATTTT
>TRBV29-1|.|TRBD2|TRBJ2-7
CSVRGGLAGTNEQYF
TGCAGCGTGAGGGGAGGACTAGCGGGGACAAATGAGCAGTACTTC
>TRBV29-1|few|TRBD2|TRBJ2-3
CSAAGEGTDTQYF
TGCAGCGCTGCGGGAGAGGGCACAGATACGCAGTATTTT
>TRBV29-1|.|TRBD1|TRBJ1-2
CSVRDRNANYGYTF
TGCAGCGTCCGGGACAGGAATGCGAACTATGGCTACACCTTC
>TRBV6-5|.|.|TRBJ2-6
CASTPTRRANVLTF
TGTGCCAGCACCCCGACCCGGAGGGCCAACGTCCTGACTTTC
>TRBV28|few|TRBD1|TRBJ1-5
CAGNLQGENQPQHF
TGTGCCGGAAACCTACAGGGGGAGAATCAGCCCCAGCATTTT
>TRBV3-1|once|.|TRBJ2-1
CASNHGLETQFF
TGTGCCAGCAACCACGGGCTAGAGACCCAGTTCTTC
>TRBV20-1|.|.|TRBJ1-1
CSATGVYTEAFF
TGCAGTGCTACAGGGGTCTACACTGAAGCTTTCTTT
>TRBV5-1|.|.|TRBJ2-3
CASSTGQAGTDTQYF
TGCGCCAGCAGCACCGGCCAGGCGGGAACAGATACGCAGTATTTT
>TRBV9|.|.|TRBJ2-3
CASSVDLARLDTQYF
TGTGCCAGCAGCGTAGATCTAGCGAGGTTGGATACGCAGTATTTT
>TRBV20-1|few|TRBD1|TRBJ2-5
CSAPDRARETQYF
TGCAGTGCCCCTGACAGGGCTCGAGAGACCCAGTACTTC
>TRBV5-1|few|.|TRBJ1-1
CASSLQRENTEAFF
TGCGCCAGCAGCTTGCAACGGGAGAACACTGAAGCTTTCTTT
>TRBV27|.|.|TRBJ2-7
CASSSLGVSYEQYF
TGTGCCAGCAGTAGCCTGGGCGTTTCCTACGAGCAGTACTTC
>TRBV19|.|TRBD1|TRBJ2-1
CASSPEIPDRVWAEQFF
TGTGCCAGTAGTCCGGAGATTCCCGACAGGGTATGGGCTGAGCAGTTCTTC
>TRBV7-2|few|TRBD2|TRBJ2-3
CASSLISSSGGTDTQYF
TGTGCCAGCAGCTTAATTAGTTCTAGCGGGGGAACAGATACGCAGTATTTT
>TRBV5-8|.|TRBD1|TRBJ1-1
CASRIRGGEGTEAFF
TGTGCCAGCAGGATCAGAGGGGGCGAGGGCACTGAAGCTTTCTTT
>TRBV2|.|.|TRBJ2-1
CASSEVTGLGSTEQFF
TGTGCCAGCAGTGAAGTAACGGGGCTTGGCAGCACTGAGCAGTTCTTC
>TRBV27|.|.|TRBJ1-5
CASSPAGTQSRPQHF
TGTGCCAGCAGTCCGGCCGGGACACAAAGTAGGCCCCAGCATTTT
>TRBV12-3/TRBV12-4|few|.|TRBJ1-2
CASSAQGTPSGYTF
TGTGCCAGCAGTGCCCAGGGGACTCCTAGCGGCTACACCTTC
>TRBV4-2|.|TRBD1|TRBJ2-1
CASSQAGRGNNEQFF
TGTGCCAGCAGCCAAGCGGGCAGGGGGAACAATGAGCAGTTCTTC
>TRBV7-2|.|.|TRBJ1-6
CASSSAGTEYNSPLHF
TGTGCCAGCAGCTCAGCCGGGACGGAGTATAATTCACCCCTCCACTTT
>TRBV28|many|.|TRBJ2-5
CASSSGTRGRETQYF
TGTGCCAGCAGTTCCGGGACAAGGGGGAGAGAGACCCAGTACTTC
>TRBV12-3/TRBV12-4|.|.|TRBJ2-7
CASSFLRANSYEQYF
TGTGCCAGCAGTTTCCTCCGGGCCAACTCCTACGAGCAGTACTTC
>TRBV20-1|.|.|TRBJ2-5
CSATWARGGETQYF
TGCAGTGCTACTTGGGCCCGGGGCGGGGAGACCCAGTACTTC
>TRBV7-9|.|.|TRBJ2-2
CASTLSRDGELFF
TGTGCCAGCACGTTGTCGCGGGACGGGGAGCTGTTTTTT
>TRBV29-1|.|TRBD1|TRBJ2-3
CSVEAGTGEVTQYF
TGCAGCGTTGAAGCGGGGACAGGGGAGGTTACGCAGTATTTT
>TRBV7-9|few|.|TRBJ1-2
CASSLRVDYGYTF
TGTGCCAGCAGCTTAAGAGTTGACTATGGCTACACCTTC
>TRBV20-1|few|TRBD1|TRBJ1-2
CSASGGTGYNYGYTF
TGCAGTGCTAGCGGCGGGACAGGTTATAACTATGGCTACACCTTC
>TRBV7-2|.|TRBD2|TRBJ2-7
CASSLAWTRNDEQYF
TGTGCCAGCAGCTTAGCGTGGACTAGAAACGACGAGCAGTACTTC
>TRBV28|.|.|TRBJ2-7
CASSLSQPNEQYF
TGTGCCAGCAGTTTATCTCAGCCTAACGAGCAGTACTTC